This entry features one T cell receptor beta chain sequence. This sample stems from a study of blood T cell repertoires in COVID-19. Overall study: Spain, Italy and the United States supplied samples that represented acute and convalescent COVID-19. PBMCs, B-cell-depleted T cells, or T cells provided the cDNA or gDNA that made up the material.

J gave up 3 bases and V 4 bases, and 2 bases lay outside the gene matches. Germline CDR1 reads KGHSH; CDR2 reads LQKENI. This CDR3 contains 13 residues. TCRdb's copy holds only in-frame clones and misses some; the assay was immunoSEQ multiplex PCR. Among around 290,000 clones listed, roughly 89% were seen once. The cohort comprised adults aged about 18 to 90 years residing in around 25 US areas. V usage is TRBV18 and J usage is TRBJ2-7, with 8 bases that match TRBD2. The sequencing input was PBMCs or T cells enriched from blood (not recorded which). This sequence was found in a woman aged 40 to 49 who had recovered from COVID-19. Here the CDR3 reads CASSLAGGYEQYF. The DNA of the CDR3 is TGTGCCAGCTCACTGGCGGGAGGCTACGAGCAGTACTTC.